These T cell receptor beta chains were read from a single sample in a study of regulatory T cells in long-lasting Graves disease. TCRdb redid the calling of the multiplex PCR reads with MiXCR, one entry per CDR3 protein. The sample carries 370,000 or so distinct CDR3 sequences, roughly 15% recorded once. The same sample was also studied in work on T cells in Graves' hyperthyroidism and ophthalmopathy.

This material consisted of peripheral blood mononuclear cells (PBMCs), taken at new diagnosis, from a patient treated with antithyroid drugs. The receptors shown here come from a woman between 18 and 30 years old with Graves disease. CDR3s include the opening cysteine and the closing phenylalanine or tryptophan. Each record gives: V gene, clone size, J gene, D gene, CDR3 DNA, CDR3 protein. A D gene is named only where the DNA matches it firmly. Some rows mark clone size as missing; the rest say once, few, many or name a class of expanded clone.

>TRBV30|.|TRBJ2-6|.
TGTGCCTGGAGAAAACAGGGCAGCGCTGGGGCCAACGTCCTGACTTTC
CAWRKQGSAGANVLTF
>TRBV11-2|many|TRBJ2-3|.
TGTGCCAGCGGGGTGACAGATACGCAGTATTTT
CASGVTDTQYF
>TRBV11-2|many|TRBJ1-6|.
TGTGCCAGCAGCTTAGGGGACGGCCTGGTTAATTCACCCCTCCACTTT
CASSLGDGLVNSPLHF
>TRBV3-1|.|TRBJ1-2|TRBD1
TGTGCCAGCAGCCGAGGGGACAGGGTCTATGGCTACACCTTC
CASSRGDRVYGYTF
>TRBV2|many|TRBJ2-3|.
TGTGCCAGCGGACGGGCGCAGGGAGGCACAGATACGCAGTATTTT
CASGRAQGGTDTQYF
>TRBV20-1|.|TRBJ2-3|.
TGCAGTGCTAGAGATCAAGGAAAAGATACGCAGTATTTT
CSARDQGKDTQYF
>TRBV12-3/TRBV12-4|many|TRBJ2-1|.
TGTGCCAGCAGTTTTGACGGGCCCAATCCTGGCAATGAGCAGTTCTTC
CASSFDGPNPGNEQFF
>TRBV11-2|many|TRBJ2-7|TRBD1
TGTGCCAGCAGCTACCCGGGACAGGGAGACTACGAGCAGTACTTC
CASSYPGQGDYEQYF
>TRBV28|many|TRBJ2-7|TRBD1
TGTGCCAGCAGTTCGGGACAGGGGGCTGCCTACGAGCAGTACTTC
CASSSGQGAAYEQYF
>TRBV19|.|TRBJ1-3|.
TGTGCCAGTAAACCGGGGGAAGCTGGAAACACCATATATTTT
CASKPGEAGNTIYF
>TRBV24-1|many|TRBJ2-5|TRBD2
TGTGCCACCAGTGACGCGACTAGCGGGGCTTGGGAGACCCAGTACTTC
CATSDATSGAWETQYF
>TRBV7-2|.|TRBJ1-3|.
TGTGCCAGCAGCTCCGGGGGGGGGGGTGGAAACACCATATATTTT
CASSSGGGGGNTIYF
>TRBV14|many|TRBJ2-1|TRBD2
TGTGCCAGCAGCCCACTGGGACTAGCGGGAGGTAATGAGCAGTTCTTC
CASSPLGLAGGNEQFF
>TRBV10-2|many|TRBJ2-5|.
TGCGCCAGCAGTGACTTCGGGACCAACGTGCAAGAGACCCAGTACTTC
CASSDFGTNVQETQYF
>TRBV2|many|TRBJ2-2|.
TGTGCCAGCAGTAGACGAAAGGGACCGGGGGAGCTGTTTTTT
CASSRRKGPGELFF
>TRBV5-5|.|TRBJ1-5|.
TGTGCCAGCAGCTTGACGACAACGGCGGGTTTTCAGCGGCCCCAGCATTTT
CASSLTTTAGFQRPQHF
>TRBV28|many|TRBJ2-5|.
TGTGCCAGCAGTTTATGGCGGCCAGGGGCGCGGGAGACCCAGTACTTC
CASSLWRPGARETQYF
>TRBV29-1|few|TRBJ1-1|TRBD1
TGCAGCGCAGGACAGGAAAATCCTGAAGCTTTCTTT
CSAGQENPEAFF
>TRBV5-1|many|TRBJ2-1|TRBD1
TGCGCCAGCAGCACTGGACAGGGTCTCGATGAGCAGTTCTTC
CASSTGQGLDEQFF
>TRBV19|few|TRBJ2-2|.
TGTGCCAGTAGAGACGATTACACCGGAGAGCTGTTTTTT
CASRDDYTGELFF
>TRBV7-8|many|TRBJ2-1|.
TGTGCCAGCGAAGGGGGGTTCAATGAGCAGTTCTTC
CASEGGFNEQFF
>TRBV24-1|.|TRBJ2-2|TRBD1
TGTGCCACCAGTGACCCCCTACGGGACAGGGGCTCCAGCCGGGAGCTGTTTTTT
CATSDPLRDRGSSRELFF
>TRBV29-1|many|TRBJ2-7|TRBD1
TGCAGCGTCCGAAGAGGGGGCGCTTACGAGCAGTACTTC
CSVRRGGAYEQYF